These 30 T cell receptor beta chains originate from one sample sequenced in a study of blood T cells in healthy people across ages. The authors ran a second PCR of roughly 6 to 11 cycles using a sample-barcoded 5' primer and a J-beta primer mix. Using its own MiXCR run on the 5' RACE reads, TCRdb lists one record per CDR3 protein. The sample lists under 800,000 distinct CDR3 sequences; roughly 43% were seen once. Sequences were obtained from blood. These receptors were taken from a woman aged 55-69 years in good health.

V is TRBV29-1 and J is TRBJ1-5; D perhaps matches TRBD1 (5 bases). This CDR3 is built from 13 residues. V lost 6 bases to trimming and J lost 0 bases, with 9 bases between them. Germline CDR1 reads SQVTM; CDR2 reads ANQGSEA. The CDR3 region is CSVGDSSNQPQHF. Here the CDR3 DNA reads TGCAGCGTGGGAGACAGTAGCAATCAGCCCCAGCATTTT.

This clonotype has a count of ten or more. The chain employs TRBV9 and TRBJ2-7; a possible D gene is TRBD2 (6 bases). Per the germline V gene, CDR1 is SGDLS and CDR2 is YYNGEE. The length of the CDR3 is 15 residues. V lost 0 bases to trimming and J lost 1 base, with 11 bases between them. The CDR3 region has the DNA TGTGCCAGCAGCGTAGATGGTAGCGGTTCCTACGAGCAGTACTTC. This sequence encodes CASSVDGSGSYEQYF. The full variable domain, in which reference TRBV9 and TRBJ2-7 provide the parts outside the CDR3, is DSGVTQTPKHLITATGQRVTLRCSPRSGDLSVYWYQQSLDQGLQFLIQYYNGEERAKGNILERFSAQQFPDLHSELNLSSLELGDSALYFCASSVDGSGSYEQYFGPGTRLTVT.

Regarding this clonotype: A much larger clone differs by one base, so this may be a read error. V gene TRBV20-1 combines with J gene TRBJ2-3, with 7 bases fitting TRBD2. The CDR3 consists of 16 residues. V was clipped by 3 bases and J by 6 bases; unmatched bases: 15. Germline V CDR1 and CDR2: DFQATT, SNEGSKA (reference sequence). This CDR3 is CSASPGTNDSHDTQYF. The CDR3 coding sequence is TGCAGTGCTAGTCCCGGGACTAACGACTCTCATGATACGCAGTATTTT.

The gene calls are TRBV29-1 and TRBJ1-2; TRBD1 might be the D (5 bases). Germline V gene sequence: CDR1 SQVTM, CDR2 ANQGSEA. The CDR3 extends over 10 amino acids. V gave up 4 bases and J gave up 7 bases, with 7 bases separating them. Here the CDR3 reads CSVAGFGYTF. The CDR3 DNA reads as TGCAGCGTTGCAGGGTTTGGCTACACCTTC.

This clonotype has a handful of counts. The CDR3 region has the DNA TGTGCCAGCAGCTCCGTCGGGGGTTGGAATGAGCAGTTCTTC. Encoded protein: CASSSVGGWNEQFF. The chain has TRBV7-2 and TRBJ2-1; D may be TRBD2 (6 bases). The ends were cut back, 4 bases at V and 7 bases at J, with 14 bases in the middle. The germline V gene has CDR1 SGHTA and CDR2 FQGNSA. This CDR3 spans 14 amino acids. The full variable domain, its missing parts supplied by reference TRBV7-2 and TRBJ2-1, is GAGVSQSPSNKVTEKGKDVELRCDPISGHTALYWYRQSLGQGLEFLIYFQGNSAPDKSGLPSDRFSAERTGGSVSTLTIQRTQQEDSAVYLCASSSVGGWNEQFFGPGTRLTVL.

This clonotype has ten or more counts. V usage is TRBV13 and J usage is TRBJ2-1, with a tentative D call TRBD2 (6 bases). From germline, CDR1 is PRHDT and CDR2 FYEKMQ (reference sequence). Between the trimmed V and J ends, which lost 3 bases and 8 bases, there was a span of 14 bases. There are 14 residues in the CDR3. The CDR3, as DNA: TGTGCCAGCAGCTTCGGAGGGCGAGGGTATGAGCAGTTCTTC. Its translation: CASSFGGRGYEQFF.

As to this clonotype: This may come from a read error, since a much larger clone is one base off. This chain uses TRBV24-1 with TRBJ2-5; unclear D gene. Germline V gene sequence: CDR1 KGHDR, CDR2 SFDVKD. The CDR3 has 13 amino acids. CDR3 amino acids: CATGDWAMETQYF. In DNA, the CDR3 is TGTGCCACCGGTGATTGGGCGATGGAGACCCAGTACTTC.

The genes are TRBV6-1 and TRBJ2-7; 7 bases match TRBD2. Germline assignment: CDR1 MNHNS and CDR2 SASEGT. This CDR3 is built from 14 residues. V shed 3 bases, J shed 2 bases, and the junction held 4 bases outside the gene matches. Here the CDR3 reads CASSEGEGTYEQYF. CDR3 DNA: TGTGCCAGCAGTGAGGGGGAGGGTACCTACGAGCAGTACTTC.

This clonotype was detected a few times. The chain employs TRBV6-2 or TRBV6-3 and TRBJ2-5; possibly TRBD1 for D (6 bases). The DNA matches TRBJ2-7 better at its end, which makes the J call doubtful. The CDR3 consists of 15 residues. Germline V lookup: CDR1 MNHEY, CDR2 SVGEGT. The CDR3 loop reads CASSYSGATAHEQYF. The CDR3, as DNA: TGTGCCAGCAGTTACTCGGGGGCAACAGCGCACGAGCAGTACTTC.

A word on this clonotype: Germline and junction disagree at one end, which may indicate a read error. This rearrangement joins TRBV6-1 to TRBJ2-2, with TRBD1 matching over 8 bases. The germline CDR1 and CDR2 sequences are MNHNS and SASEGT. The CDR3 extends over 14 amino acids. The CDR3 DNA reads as TGTGCTAGCAGCGCGCGACAGGGGTCCGGGGAGCTGTTTTTT. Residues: CASSARQGSGELFF.

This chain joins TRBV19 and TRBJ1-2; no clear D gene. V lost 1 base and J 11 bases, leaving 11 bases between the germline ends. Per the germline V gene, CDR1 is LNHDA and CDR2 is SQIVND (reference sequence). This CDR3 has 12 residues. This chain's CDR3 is CASSIGVRHYTF. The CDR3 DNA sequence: TGTGCCAGTAGTATAGGGGTCCGGCATTACACCTTC.

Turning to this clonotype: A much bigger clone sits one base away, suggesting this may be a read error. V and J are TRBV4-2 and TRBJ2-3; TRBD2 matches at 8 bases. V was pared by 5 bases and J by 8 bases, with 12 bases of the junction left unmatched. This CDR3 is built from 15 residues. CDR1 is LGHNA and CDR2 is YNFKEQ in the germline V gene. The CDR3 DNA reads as TGTGCCAGCAGCGGAAATAGCGGGGCACCAGGTACGCAGTATTTT. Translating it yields CASSGNSGAPGTQYF.

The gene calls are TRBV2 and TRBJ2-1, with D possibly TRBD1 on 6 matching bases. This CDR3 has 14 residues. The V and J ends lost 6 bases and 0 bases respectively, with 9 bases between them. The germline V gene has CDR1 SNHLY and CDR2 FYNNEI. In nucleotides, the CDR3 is TGTGCCAGCAGGGCAGGGGTCTCCTACAATGAGCAGTTCTTC. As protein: CASRAGVSYNEQFF.

As DNA, the CDR3 is TGCAGTGCTAGTCCTCTAGCGGGAGCCGTCGAGCAGTACTTC. Residues: CSASPLAGAVEQYF. The chain has TRBV20-1 and TRBJ2-5; TRBD2 matches 10 bases. The last part of the DNA fits TRBJ2-7 better; the J call may be wrong. CDR1 and CDR2 (germline): DFQATT, SNEGSKA (reference sequence). This CDR3 is 14 amino acids long.

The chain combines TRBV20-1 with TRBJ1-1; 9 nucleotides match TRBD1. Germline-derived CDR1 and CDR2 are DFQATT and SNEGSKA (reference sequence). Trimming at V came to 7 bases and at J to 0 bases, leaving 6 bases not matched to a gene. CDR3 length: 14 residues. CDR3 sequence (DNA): TGCAGTGTTGCACAGGGGGCAATGAACACTGAAGCTTTCTTT. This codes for CSVAQGAMNTEAFF.

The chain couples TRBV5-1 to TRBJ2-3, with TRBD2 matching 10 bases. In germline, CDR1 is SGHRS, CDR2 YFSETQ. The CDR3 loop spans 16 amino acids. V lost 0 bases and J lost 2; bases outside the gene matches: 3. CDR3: CASSLGSGGATDTQYF. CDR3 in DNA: TGCGCCAGCAGCTTGGGGAGCGGGGGGGCCACAGATACGCAGTATTTT.

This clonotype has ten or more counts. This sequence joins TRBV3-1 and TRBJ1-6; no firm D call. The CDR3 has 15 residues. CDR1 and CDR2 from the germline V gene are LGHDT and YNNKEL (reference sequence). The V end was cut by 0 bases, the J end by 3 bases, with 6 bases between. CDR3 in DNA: TGTGCCAGCAGCCAAGATACTAGCTATAATTCACCCCTCCACTTT. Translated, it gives CASSQDTSYNSPLHF.

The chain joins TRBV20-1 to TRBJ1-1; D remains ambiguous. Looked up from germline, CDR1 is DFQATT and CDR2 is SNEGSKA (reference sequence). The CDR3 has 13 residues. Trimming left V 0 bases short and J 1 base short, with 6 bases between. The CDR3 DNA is TGCAGTGCTAGAGATCTCAGGAACACTGAAGCTTTCTTT. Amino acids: CSARDLRNTEAFF.

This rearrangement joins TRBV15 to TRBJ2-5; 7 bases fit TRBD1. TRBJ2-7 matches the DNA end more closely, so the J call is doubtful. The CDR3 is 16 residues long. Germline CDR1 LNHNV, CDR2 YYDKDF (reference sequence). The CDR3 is CATSREPGQFFYEQYF. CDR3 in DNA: TGTGCCACCAGCAGAGAACCGGGACAGTTCTTCTACGAGCAGTACTTC.

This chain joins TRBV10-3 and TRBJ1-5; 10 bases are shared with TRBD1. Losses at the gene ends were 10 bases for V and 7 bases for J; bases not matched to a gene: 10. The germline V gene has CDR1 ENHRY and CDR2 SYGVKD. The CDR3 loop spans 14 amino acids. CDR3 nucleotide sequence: TGTGCCACCGCGGGGACAGGGGATAACCAGCCCCAGCATTTT. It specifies CATAGTGDNQPQHF.

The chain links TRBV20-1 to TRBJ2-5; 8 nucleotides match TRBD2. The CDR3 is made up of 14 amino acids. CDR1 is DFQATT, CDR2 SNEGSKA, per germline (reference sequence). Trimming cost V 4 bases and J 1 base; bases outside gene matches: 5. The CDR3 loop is CSATRTSSQETQYF. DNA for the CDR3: TGCAGTGCTACTCGGACTAGCAGCCAAGAGACCCAGTACTTC.

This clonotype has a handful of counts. The DNA of the CDR3 is TGTGCCAGCAGCGTAGGATCTGCCGCAGATACGCAGTATTTT. Translation gives CASSVGSAADTQYF. The chain links TRBV9 to TRBJ2-3, with no clear D. Germline CDR1 SGDLS, CDR2 YYNGEE. CDR3 length equals 14 residues. V gave up 0 bases and J gave up 4 bases, with 9 bases separating them. The full variable domain, in which reference TRBV9 and TRBJ2-3 provide the parts outside the CDR3, is DSGVTQTPKHLITATGQRVTLRCSPRSGDLSVYWYQQSLDQGLQFLIQYYNGEERAKGNILERFSAQQFPDLHSELNLSSLELGDSALYFCASSVGSAADTQYFGPGTRLTVL.

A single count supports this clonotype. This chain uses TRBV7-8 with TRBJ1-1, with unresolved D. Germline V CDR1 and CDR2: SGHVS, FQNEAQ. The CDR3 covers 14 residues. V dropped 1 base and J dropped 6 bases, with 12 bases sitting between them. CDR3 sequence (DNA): TGTGCCAGCAGCTTAGGCGGCCCGCGAGCTGAAGCTTTCTTT. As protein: CASSLGGPRAEAFF.

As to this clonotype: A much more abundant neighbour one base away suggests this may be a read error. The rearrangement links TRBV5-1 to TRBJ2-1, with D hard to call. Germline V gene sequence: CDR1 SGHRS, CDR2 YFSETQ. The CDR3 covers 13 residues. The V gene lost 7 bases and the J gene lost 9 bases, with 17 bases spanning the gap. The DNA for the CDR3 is TGCGCCAGCGGCCCAGCCCCGCCGCCTGAGCAGTTCTTC. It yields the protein CASGPAPPPEQFF.

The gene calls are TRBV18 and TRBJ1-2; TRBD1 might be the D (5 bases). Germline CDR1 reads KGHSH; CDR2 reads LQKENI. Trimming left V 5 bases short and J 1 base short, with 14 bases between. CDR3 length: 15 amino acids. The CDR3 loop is CASSERQPHNYGYTF. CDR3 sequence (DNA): TGTGCCAGCTCAGAGAGACAGCCTCATAACTATGGCTACACCTTC. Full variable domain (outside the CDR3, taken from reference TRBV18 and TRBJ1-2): NAGVMQNPRHLVRRRGQEARLRCSPMKGHSHVYWYRQLPEEGLKFMVYLQKENIIDESGMPKERFSAEFPKEGPSILRIQQVVRGDSAAYFCASSERQPHNYGYTFGSGTRLTVV.

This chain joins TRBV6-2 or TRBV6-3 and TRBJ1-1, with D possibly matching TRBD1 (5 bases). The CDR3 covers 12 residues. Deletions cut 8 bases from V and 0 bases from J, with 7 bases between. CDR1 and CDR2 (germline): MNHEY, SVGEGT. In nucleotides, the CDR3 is TGTGCCAGCCAGGACATGAACACTGAAGCTTTCTTT. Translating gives CASQDMNTEAFF.

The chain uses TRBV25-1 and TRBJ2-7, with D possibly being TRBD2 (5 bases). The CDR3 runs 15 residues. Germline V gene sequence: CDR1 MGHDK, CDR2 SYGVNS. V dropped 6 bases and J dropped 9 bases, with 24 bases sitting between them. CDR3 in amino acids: CASSASGMVPYRQYF. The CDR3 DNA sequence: TGTGCCAGCAGCGCGTCCGGGATGGTACCATACCGGCAGTACTTC.

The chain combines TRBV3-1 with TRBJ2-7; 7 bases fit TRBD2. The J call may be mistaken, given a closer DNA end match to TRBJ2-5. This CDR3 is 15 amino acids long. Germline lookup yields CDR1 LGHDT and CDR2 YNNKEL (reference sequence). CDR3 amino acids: CASGQAGPLAETQYF. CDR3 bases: TGTGCTAGCGGCCAAGCGGGACCCTTGGCAGAGACCCAGTACTTC.

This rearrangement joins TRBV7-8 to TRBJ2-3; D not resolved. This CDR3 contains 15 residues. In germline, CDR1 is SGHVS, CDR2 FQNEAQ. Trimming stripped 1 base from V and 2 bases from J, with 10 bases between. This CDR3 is CASSLGVVDTDTQYF. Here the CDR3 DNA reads TGTGCCAGCAGCTTAGGAGTTGTGGACACAGATACGCAGTATTTT. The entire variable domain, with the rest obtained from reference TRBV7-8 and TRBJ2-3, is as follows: GAGVSQSPRYKVAKRGQDVALRCDPISGHVSLFWYQQALGQGPEFLTYFQNEAQLDKSGLPSDRFFAERPEGSVSTLKIQRTQQEDSAVYLCASSLGVVDTDTQYFGPGTRLTVL.

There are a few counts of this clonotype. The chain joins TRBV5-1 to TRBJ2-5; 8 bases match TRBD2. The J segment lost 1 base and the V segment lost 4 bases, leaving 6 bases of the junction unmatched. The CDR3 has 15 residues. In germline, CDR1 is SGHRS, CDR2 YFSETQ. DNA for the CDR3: TGCGCCAGCAGCATCCGCGGGGGGCCCCAAGAGACCCAGTACTTC. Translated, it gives CASSIRGGPQETQYF. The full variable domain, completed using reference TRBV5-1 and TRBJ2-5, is KAGVTQTPRYLIKTRGQQVTLSCSPISGHRSVSWYQQTPGQGLQFLFEYFSETQRNKGNFPGRFSGRQFSNSRSEMNVSTLELGDSALYLCASSIRGGPQETQYFGPGTRLLVL.